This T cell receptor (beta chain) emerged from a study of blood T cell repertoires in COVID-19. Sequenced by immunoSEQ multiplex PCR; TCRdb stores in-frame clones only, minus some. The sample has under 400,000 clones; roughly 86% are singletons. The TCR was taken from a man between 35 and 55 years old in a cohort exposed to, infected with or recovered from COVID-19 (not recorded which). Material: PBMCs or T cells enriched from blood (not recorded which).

The CDR3 DNA sequence: TGTGCCAGCAGTGCCAGCCGGGAGGGCAATCAGCCCCAGCATTTT. Translating gives CASSASREGNQPQHF. V usage is TRBV25-1 and J usage is TRBJ1-5; D not certain. The V and J ends lost 4 bases and 2 bases respectively, with 12 bases between them. The CDR3 is 15 amino acids. Germline V gene data show CDR1 as MGHDK and CDR2 as SYGVNS. The variable domain in full, completed from reference TRBV25-1 and TRBJ1-5, reads EADIYQTPRYLVIGTGKKITLECSQTMGHDKMYWYQQDPGMELHLIHYSYGVNSTEKGDLSSESTVSRIRTEHFPLTLESARPSHTSQYLCASSASREGNQPQHFGDGTRLSIL.